These 32 T cell receptor beta chains share one sample of origin, sequenced in a study of cytomegalovirus exposure and HLA in healthy donors. With 60 Vbeta and 13 Jbeta primers, the PCR was carried out. Libraries were prepared by immunoSEQ multiplex PCR; TCRdb keeps only in-frame clonotypes and omits some of them. The data contain 97,000 or so clones, 75% to 90% of them singletons. The sample was PBMCs. These receptors came from a man aged 40-49 years in good health and CMV-seronegative.

The rearrangement links TRBV6-4 to TRBJ2-7; a possible D gene is TRBD2 (7 bases). Germline lookup yields CDR1 MRHNA and CDR2 SNTAGT. The CDR3 contains 16 residues. V was clipped by 4 bases and J by 6 bases, with 22 bases between them. In nucleotides, the CDR3 is TGTGCCAGCAGTGTATCTTGGGTGGGGGGGCGTTCCGAGCAGTACTTC. This gives the protein CASSVSWVGGRSEQYF.

The V gene is TRBV7-2, the J gene TRBJ2-5, with 14 bases aligning to TRBD2. Trimming cost V 5 bases and J 5 bases; bases outside gene matches: 4. The CDR3 is 15 amino acids. The germline V gene encodes CDR1 SGHTA and CDR2 FQGNSA. The CDR3 coding sequence is TGTGCCAGCAGCCCCCGGACTAGCGGGGGGGAGACCCAGTACTTC. Amino acids: CASSPRTSGGETQYF.

The chain uses TRBV5-4 and TRBJ2-7; D not certain. Trimming removed 2 bases at V and 6 bases at J, with 6 bases between. The germline V gene encodes CDR1 SGHNT and CDR2 YYREEE (reference sequence). CDR3 size: 11 residues. CDR3 amino acids: CASSFSGEQYF. Here the CDR3 DNA reads TGTGCCAGCAGCTTCTCGGGCGAGCAGTACTTC.

The chain has TRBV5-1 and TRBJ2-3; the match to TRBD2 covers 8 bases. The CDR3 runs to 15 residues. The ends lost 0 bases at V and 1 base at J; junction bases unmatched: 1. Per germline, CDR1 SGHRS and CDR2 YFSETQ. The DNA of the CDR3 is TGCGCCAGCAGCTTGGTCGGGGGGGGCACAGATACGCAGTATTTT. Protein sequence: CASSLVGGGTDTQYF.

With respect to this clone: At one end the junction does not follow the germline gene, possibly because of a read error. The rearrangement uses TRBV7-9 and TRBJ2-1; 14 bases agree with TRBD2. The CDR3 has 17 residues. The germline gives CDR1 SEHNR, CDR2 FQNEAQ (reference sequence). The CDR3 here is CSSSSTSGGAWRDEQFF. CDR3 bases: TGTTCCAGCAGCTCGACTAGCGGGGGGGCCTGGAGGGATGAGCAGTTCTTC.

This rearrangement joins TRBV5-5 to TRBJ1-6, with D possibly being TRBD1 (5 bases). V was shortened by 6 bases and J by 7 bases, with 20 bases between the two germline ends. Germline V gene data show CDR1 as SGHKS and CDR2 as YYEKEE (reference sequence). The CDR3 length is 16 residues. CDR3 bases: TGTGCCAGCAACCAAGGGGATAGCCTGAGGAATTCACCCCTCCACTTT. Translating gives CASNQGDSLRNSPLHF.

V gene TRBV6-5 combines with J gene TRBJ2-1; a weak D match, TRBD2 (6 bases). V dropped 1 base and J dropped 7 bases, with 8 bases sitting between them. The germline V gene encodes CDR1 MNHEY and CDR2 SVGAGI. CDR3 length equals 13 residues. CDR3 in amino acids: CASSYYGGNEQFF. DNA for the CDR3: TGTGCCAGCAGTTACTACGGGGGTAATGAGCAGTTCTTC.

This sequence joins TRBV4-1 and TRBJ2-5; 8 bases are shared with TRBD2. Gene TRBJ2-7 matches the end of the DNA better, so the J call may be wrong. This CDR3 is 15 amino acids long. Germline CDR1 MGHRA, CDR2 YSYEKL. The CDR3 is CASSQDWAGGGEQYF. The CDR3 DNA is TGCGCCAGCAGCCAAGATTGGGCGGGGGGCGGCGAGCAGTACTTC.

This sequence joins TRBV7-2 and TRBJ1-1; D gene unclear. This CDR3 spans 16 amino acids. In germline, CDR1 is SGHTA, CDR2 FQGNSA. The V end lost 3 bases, the J end lost 5 bases, and 19 bases lay between the germline ends. This CDR3 is CASSLVGGRAGTEAFF. As DNA, the CDR3 is TGTGCCAGCAGCTTGGTGGGAGGGCGAGCGGGTACTGAAGCTTTCTTT.

This clone has more than one count but fewer than ten. J is TRBJ2-7 and V is TRBV27, with 7 bases identical to TRBD1. Trimming removed 1 base from V and 2 bases from J; junction bases left unmatched: 11. CDR1 and CDR2 from the germline V gene are MNHEY and SMNVEV (reference sequence). The CDR3 has 17 residues. In DNA, the CDR3 is TGTGCCAGCAGTTTATACACCCCCCAACAGGGGACCTACGAGCAGTACTTC. It specifies CASSLYTPQQGTYEQYF.

The rearrangement links TRBV19 to TRBJ2-7, with TRBD1 matching 11 bases. The CDR3 is 15 residues long. Germline loops: CDR1 LNHDA, CDR2 SQIVND (reference sequence). The V and J ends lost 4 bases and 3 bases, in that order; junction bases with no gene match: 5. The CDR3 DNA follows: TGTGCCAGTAGTAAACCGGGACAGGGGGGCTACGAGCAGTACTTC. Protein sequence: CASSKPGQGGYEQYF.

The V call is TRBV11-2, the J call TRBJ2-1; 11 nucleotides line up with TRBD2. J was trimmed by 7 bases and V by 0 bases; bases with no gene match: 8. CDR1 SGHAT and CDR2 FQNNGV come from the germline V gene. CDR3 length equals 17 residues. CDR3: CASSLDLLAGGLNEQFF. The CDR3 nucleotides read TGTGCCAGCAGCTTAGATCTCCTAGCGGGGGGCCTTAATGAGCAGTTCTTC.

The chain employs TRBV11-1 and TRBJ2-3; D is undetermined. The CDR3 has 14 amino acids. Germline CDR1 is SGHAT and CDR2 is FQDESV (reference sequence). Trimming took 3 bases from V and 2 from J, leaving 9 bases between them. The CDR3, as DNA: TGTGCCAGCAGCTTTATCCTTAACACAGATACGCAGTATTTT. Residues: CASSFILNTDTQYF.

This clone was found a few times. The V call is TRBV7-8, the J call TRBJ1-2; D remains ambiguous. The V and J ends lost 3 bases and 8 bases respectively, with 16 bases between them. CDR3 length: 14 amino acids. From germline, CDR1 is SGHVS and CDR2 FQNEAQ. The CDR3 nucleotides read TGTGCCAGCAGCTTTGGTGGGGTACTAGGCGGCTACACCTTC. Translating it yields CASSFGGVLGGYTF.

This chain uses TRBV19 with TRBJ1-6, with D tentatively TRBD1 (5 bases). The CDR3 covers 13 residues. Germline loops: CDR1 LNHDA, CDR2 SQIVND (reference sequence). V was clipped by 6 bases and J by 5 bases, with 8 bases between them. CDR3 sequence: CASRTADNSPLHF. The DNA for the CDR3 is TGTGCCAGTAGGACAGCCGATAATTCACCCCTCCACTTT.

Only a few counts were recorded for this clone. This chain uses TRBV2 with TRBJ1-1, with 8 bases matching TRBD1. Germline V gives CDR1 SNHLY, CDR2 FYNNEI. The length of the CDR3 is 13 residues. J gave up 10 bases and V 4 bases, and 8 bases lay outside the gene matches. This chain's CDR3 is CASSGETGERAFF. CDR3 in DNA: TGTGCCAGCAGTGGAGAGACAGGGGAGCGAGCTTTCTTT.

This clone appeared a few times. This chain connects TRBV5-1 to TRBJ2-1; D possibly corresponds to TRBD1 (6 bases). This CDR3 is built from 15 residues. V lost 3 bases, J lost 2 bases, and 12 bases lay in between. Germline V gene sequence: CDR1 SGHRS, CDR2 YFSETQ. In nucleotides, the CDR3 is TGCGCCAGCAGCTCAACGGACAGTCCCTACAATGAGCAGTTCTTC. Its translation: CASSSTDSPYNEQFF.

The chain uses TRBV29-1 and TRBJ1-1; 10 bases line up with TRBD1. Germline-derived CDR1 and CDR2 are SQVTM and ANQGSEA. V lost 4 bases, J lost 2 bases, and 7 bases stayed unmatched. This CDR3 is built from 15 residues. The CDR3, as DNA: TGCAGCGTTGTCGTGACAGGGGGCTTCAACACTGAAGCTTTCTTT. This translates into CSVVVTGGFNTEAFF.

The rearrangement links TRBV5-6 to TRBJ2-1; D ambiguous. Trimming left V 0 bases short and J 0 bases short, with 16 bases between. CDR3 length equals 18 residues. CDR1 and CDR2 (germline): SGHDT, YYEEEE. CDR3 region: CASSLGEVTHFSYNEQFF. The CDR3 DNA sequence: TGTGCCAGCAGCTTGGGCGAGGTGACCCACTTCTCCTACAATGAGCAGTTCTTC.

V usage is TRBV30 and J usage is TRBJ2-7; TRBD2 matches at 8 bases. Germline CDR1 is GTSNPN and CDR2 is SVGIG (reference sequence). The CDR3 is 17 amino acids. J was trimmed by 4 bases and V by 2 bases; bases with no gene match: 16. The CDR3 coding sequence is TGTGCCTGGAGTCCCTCAATCCCGCTAGCGGGTGGTTACGAGCAGTACTTC. Translating gives CAWSPSIPLAGGYEQYF.

For this clone: Mismatch with germline at one junction end may stem from a read error. J is TRBJ2-3 and V is TRBV7-8, with TRBD1 as a possible D gene (5 bases). CDR3 size: 16 residues. Germline CDR1 is SGHVS and CDR2 is FQNEAQ. CDR3 amino acids: CAGSLVVTEDADTQYF. The CDR3, as DNA: TGTGCCGGCAGCTTAGTGGTGACAGAGGACGCAGATACGCAGTATTTT.

The rearrangement uses TRBV2 and TRBJ2-3; a possible D gene is TRBD2 (5 bases). The CDR3 consists of 15 residues. V shed 1 base and J shed 1 base, with 9 bases lying between them. Germline loops: CDR1 SNHLY, CDR2 FYNNEI. The DNA for the CDR3 is TGTGCCAGCAGTGAAGGGACTTGGGGCACAGATACGCAGTATTTT. The encoded protein is CASSEGTWGTDTQYF.

Comments on this clone: Compared with germline, one end of the junction differs, possibly owing to a read error. The rearrangement joins TRBV7-7 to TRBJ1-1; D not certain. Germline lookup yields CDR1 SSHAT and CDR2 FNYEAQ (reference sequence). CDR3 length: 17 residues. The CDR3 region is CASSLASGFDMNTEAFF. The CDR3 DNA is TGTGCTAGCAGCTTAGCGTCTGGTTTCGACATGAACACTGAAGCTTTCTTT.

As DNA, the CDR3 is TGTGCCAGCAGCTTAGATTCTCCCCGGGAGCAGTACTTC. Residues: CASSLDSPREQYF. The chain uses TRBV7-9 and TRBJ2-7; D uncertain. This CDR3 has 13 residues. V was cut by 1 base and J by 7 bases, with 11 bases left in between. Germline CDR1 and CDR2: SEHNR and FQNEAQ (reference sequence).

J is TRBJ2-2 and V is TRBV5-8, with D possibly matching TRBD1 (5 bases). Germline loops: CDR1 SGHTS, CDR2 YDEGEE. The V and J ends lost 5 bases and 1 base respectively, with 9 bases between them. This CDR3 contains 14 residues. In nucleotides, the CDR3 is TGTGCCAGCAGTCGACAGAGGAACACCGGGGAGCTGTTTTTT. This gives the protein CASSRQRNTGELFF.

The chain carries TRBV18 and TRBJ2-1, with 7 bases fitting TRBD2. With V trimmed by 6 bases and J by 9 bases, 11 bases remained unmatched. In germline, CDR1 is KGHSH, CDR2 LQKENI. The CDR3 is 14 residues long. This CDR3 reads CASSTTTGGGEQFF. CDR3 coding DNA: TGTGCCAGCTCTACTACGACGGGGGGAGGTGAGCAGTTCTTC.

V is TRBV27 and J is TRBJ1-5, with TRBD1 as a possible D gene (6 bases). This CDR3 is 17 amino acids long. Germline lookup yields CDR1 MNHEY and CDR2 SMNVEV (reference sequence). Trimming took 1 base from V and 0 from J, leaving 13 bases between them. Written as DNA, the CDR3 is TGTGCCAGCAGTTTATTGGACAGTTTCTATAGCAATCAGCCCCAGCATTTT. It translates to CASSLLDSFYSNQPQHF.

The chain is built from TRBV7-3 and TRBJ2-1; 13 positions match TRBD2. Germline V gene data show CDR1 as SGHTA and CDR2 as FQGTGA. The CDR3 spans 16 residues. V was pared by 5 bases and J by 2 bases, with 3 bases of the junction left unmatched. The DNA of the CDR3 is TGTGCCAGCAGCGTCACTAGCGGGGGGGCCTACAATGAGCAGTTCTTC. Protein: CASSVTSGGAYNEQFF.

V and J are TRBV5-1 and TRBJ2-7; D unclear. CDR3 length: 12 residues. V lost 4 bases and J lost 3, with 8 bases in between. The germline gives CDR1 SGHRS, CDR2 YFSETQ. The CDR3 DNA follows: TGCGCCAGCAGCGGCAACAGCTACGAGCAGTACTTC. Translating gives CASSGNSYEQYF.

The V call is TRBV28, the J call TRBJ2-7; the match to TRBD1 covers 7 bases. This CDR3 has 14 amino acids. Germline V lookup: CDR1 MDHEN, CDR2 SYDVKM. V dropped 7 bases and J dropped 3; count of bases not matched to a gene: 9. CDR3 in DNA: TGTGCCAGCAAGGGGGCAGACGTACTCTACGAGCAGTACTTC. This encodes CASKGADVLYEQYF.

J is TRBJ2-2 and V is TRBV18; 9 nucleotides line up with TRBD1. This CDR3 spans 16 amino acids. CDR1 is KGHSH, CDR2 LQKENI, per germline. V shed 5 bases and J 0 bases; nucleotides not matched to a gene: 4. The CDR3 DNA reads as TGTGCCAGCTCAACCTGGGACAGGGCGAACACCGGGGAGCTGTTTTTT. Protein sequence: CASSTWDRANTGELFF.

This chain uses TRBV10-3 with TRBJ2-3; 12 bases line up with TRBD1. The CDR3 extends over 16 amino acids. Germline lookup yields CDR1 ENHRY and CDR2 SYGVKD. V lost 3 bases to trimming and J lost 5 bases; unmatched junction nucleotides: 6. The CDR3 nucleotides read TGTGCCATCAGTGACGGGACAGGGGGCTCGGGAGATACGCAGTATTTT. The encoded protein is CAISDGTGGSGDTQYF.